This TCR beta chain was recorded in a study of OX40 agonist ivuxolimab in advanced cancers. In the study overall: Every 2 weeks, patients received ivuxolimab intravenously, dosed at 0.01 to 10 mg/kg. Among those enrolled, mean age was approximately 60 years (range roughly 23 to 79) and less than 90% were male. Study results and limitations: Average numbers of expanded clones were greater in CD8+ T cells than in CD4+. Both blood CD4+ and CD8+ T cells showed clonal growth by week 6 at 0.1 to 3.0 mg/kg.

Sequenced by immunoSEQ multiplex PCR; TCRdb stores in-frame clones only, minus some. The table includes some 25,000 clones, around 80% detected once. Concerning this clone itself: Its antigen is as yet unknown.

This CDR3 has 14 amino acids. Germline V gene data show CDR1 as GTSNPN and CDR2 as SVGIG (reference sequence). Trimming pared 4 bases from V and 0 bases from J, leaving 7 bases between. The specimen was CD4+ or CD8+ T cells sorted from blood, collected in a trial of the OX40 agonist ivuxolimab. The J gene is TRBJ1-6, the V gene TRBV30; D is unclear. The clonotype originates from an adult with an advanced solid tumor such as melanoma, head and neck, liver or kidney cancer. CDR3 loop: CAWKKSSYNSPLHF. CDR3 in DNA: TGTGCCTGGAAAAAGAGCTCCTATAATTCACCCCTCCACTTT.